Shown below are 15 T cell receptor beta chains from a single sample sequenced in a study of CD8 T cells in Susac syndrome. Reverse transcription of about 0.5 to 1 ug RNA used random hexamers. TCRdb fed the immunoSEQ multiplex PCR reads into MiXCR, producing one record per CDR3 protein. The sample lists around 200,000 distinct CDR3 sequences; around nine tenths were seen once. The material sequenced was CD8+ T cells from PBMCs. The receptors originated from a human donor with multiple sclerosis.

V and J are TRBV5-6 and TRBJ2-5; a weak D match, TRBD2 (6 bases). The germline V gene has CDR1 SGHDT and CDR2 YYEEEE. The V gene lost 0 bases and the J gene lost 2 bases, with 17 bases spanning the gap. The CDR3 extends over 17 amino acids. The CDR3 sequence is CASSLEDRSREQETQYF. In DNA form, the CDR3 reads TGTGCCAGCAGCTTGGAGGACCGATCGCGGGAACAAGAGACCCAGTACTTC. Together with reference TRBV5-6 and TRBJ2-5, the CDR3 gives the full variable domain: DAGVTQSPTHLIKTRGQQVTLRCSPKSGHDTVSWYQQALGQGPQFIFQYYEEEERQRGNFPDRFSGHQFPNYSSELNVNALLLGDSALYLCASSLEDRSREQETQYFGPGTRLLVL.

This clonotype appeared a few times. The rearrangement joins TRBV11-2 to TRBJ2-5; the D gene is possibly TRBD1 (6 bases). CDR1 is SGHAT and CDR2 is FQNNGV in the germline V gene. Trimming took 5 bases from V and 10 from J, leaving 14 bases between them. The CDR3 is 12 residues long. The CDR3: CASSPLGDIQYF. The CDR3 coding sequence is TGTGCCAGCAGCCCCCTGGGGGACATCCAGTACTTC.

This clonotype has only one observation. The chain combines TRBV5-1 with TRBJ2-1; D gene uncertain. The germline V gene encodes CDR1 SGHRS and CDR2 YFSETQ. CDR3 length equals 17 residues. V lost 3 bases and J 0 bases, leaving 16 bases between the germline ends. This CDR3 reads CASSSEGTFYSYNEQFF. The CDR3 nucleotides read TGCGCCAGCAGCTCTGAAGGTACTTTCTACTCCTACAATGAGCAGTTCTTC.

In its sample, this clonotype was seen once. This chain joins TRBV19 and TRBJ2-3; the D is unclear. In germline, CDR1 is LNHDA, CDR2 SQIVND (reference sequence). The CDR3 is 14 amino acids. The V and J ends lost 0 bases and 7 bases respectively, with 11 bases between them. The CDR3 nucleotides are TGTGCCAGTAGTATAGATTTCGACGCAAATACGCAGTATTTT. Its translation: CASSIDFDANTQYF. The full variable domain, with the rest looked up from reference TRBV19 and TRBJ2-3, is DGGITQSPKYLFRKEGQNVTLSCEQNLNHDAMYWYRQDPGQGLRLIYYSQIVNDFQKGDIAEGYSVSREKKESFPLTVTSAQKNPTAFYLCASSIDFDANTQYFGPGTRLTVL.

The chain carries TRBV12-3 or TRBV12-4 and TRBJ2-3; 14 bases map to TRBD2. The CDR3 sequence is 17 residues long. J gave up 4 bases and V 4 bases, and 7 bases lay outside the gene matches. CDR3 in amino acids: CASSSRVTSGGADTQYF. CDR3 nucleotides: TGTGCCAGCAGTTCAAGAGTGACTAGCGGGGGGGCAGATACGCAGTATTTT.

V is TRBV20-1 and J is TRBJ2-1; TRBD2 is a possible D gene (5 bases). Germline lookup yields CDR1 DFQATT and CDR2 SNEGSKA (reference sequence). This CDR3 spans 13 amino acids. Trimming cost V 2 bases and J 3 bases, with 8 bases left between them. The CDR3 bases are TGCAGTGCTAGAACCCGGGGCTACAATGAGCAGTTCTTC. Residues: CSARTRGYNEQFF.

The chain joins TRBV7-9 to TRBJ2-1; D call uncertain. The germline V gene has CDR1 SEHNR and CDR2 FQNEAQ (reference sequence). Trimming removed 1 base at V and 2 bases at J, with 9 bases between. The CDR3 has 15 amino acids. CDR3 in DNA: TGTGCCAGCAGCTTAGACCCTGGGGCCTACAATGAGCAGTTCTTC. This encodes CASSLDPGAYNEQFF.

The chain carries TRBV29-1 and TRBJ2-3, with 10 nucleotides matching TRBD2. The CDR3 contains 18 residues. Germline loops: CDR1 SQVTM, CDR2 ANQGSEA. Losses at the gene ends were 7 bases for V and 3 bases for J; bases not matched to a gene: 19. The CDR3 DNA sequence: TGCAGCGCTACTCAGCCTAGCGGGAGCCTTAGAGAGACAGATACGCAGTATTTT. Residues: CSATQPSGSLRETDTQYF.

V is TRBV7-9 and J is TRBJ1-3, with D maybe TRBD1 (5 bases). CDR3 length: 17 amino acids. Per germline, CDR1 SEHNR and CDR2 FQNEAQ (reference sequence). Trimming took 5 bases from V and 4 from J, leaving 21 bases between them. The CDR3 DNA reads TGTGCCAGCAGCCAAGTCGGCGGACAAGACTCCGGAAACACCATATATTTT. It is translated as CASSQVGGQDSGNTIYF.

V is TRBV2 and J is TRBJ2-4; tentative D call: TRBD2 (5 bases). The CDR3 covers 13 residues. The V end was cut by 5 bases, the J end by 2 bases, with 7 bases between. The V gene's germline CDR1 is SNHLY and CDR2 FYNNEI. CDR3 coding DNA: TGTGCCAGCAGTCCCGGGACCAAAAACATTCAGTACTTC. It codes for CASSPGTKNIQYF.

This chain links TRBV5-6 with TRBJ2-7; D might be TRBD1 (6 bases). The CDR3 has 14 residues. Between the trimmed V and J ends, which lost 0 bases and 3 bases, there was a span of 10 bases. Germline-derived CDR1 and CDR2 are SGHDT and YYEEEE. CDR3 sequence: CASSLEGHNYEQYF. The CDR3 bases are TGTGCCAGCAGCTTGGAGGGACATAACTACGAGCAGTACTTC.

The chain has TRBV11-2 and TRBJ2-1; the D call may be TRBD1 or TRBD2 (5 bases each). Germline V gene data show CDR1 as SGHAT and CDR2 as FQNNGV. V was pared by 4 bases and J by 6 bases, with 10 bases between. The CDR3 contains 13 residues. CDR3: CASSSLGPNEQFF. The CDR3 region has the DNA TGTGCCAGCAGCTCTTTGGGACCCAATGAGCAGTTCTTC.

The gene calls are TRBV24-1 and TRBJ2-7; 7 nucleotides agree with TRBD1. Germline V CDR1 and CDR2: KGHDR, SFDVKD. V shed 7 bases and J 2 bases; nucleotides not matched to a gene: 13. CDR3 length: 16 amino acids. CDR3 nucleotide sequence: TGTGCCACCAGGCGGAAGAGGGGGCAGGCCACCTACGAGCAGTACTTC. Translation gives CATRRKRGQATYEQYF.

This clonotype has only one observation. The chain recombines TRBV19 with TRBJ1-5, with TRBD1 matching over 7 bases. The ends lost 4 bases at V and 4 bases at J; junction bases unmatched: 16. The CDR3 runs to 18 residues. Germline-derived CDR1 and CDR2 are LNHDA and SQIVND (reference sequence). CDR3 loop: CASSTLTALDRRNQPQHF. The CDR3 DNA reads TGTGCCAGTAGTACCCTGACTGCCCTGGACAGGAGGAATCAGCCCCAGCATTTT.

The genes are TRBV7-9 and TRBJ2-2; perhaps TRBD1 as D (5 bases). The CDR3 totals 16 residues. Germline lookup yields CDR1 SEHNR and CDR2 FQNEAQ (reference sequence). Between the trimmed V and J ends, which lost 5 bases and 1 base, there was a span of 14 bases. DNA of the CDR3: TGTGCCAGCAGCCCCGTGGCTAGGGGGAACACCGGGGAGCTGTTTTTT. Encoded protein: CASSPVARGNTGELFF.